Listed here are 10 T cell receptor beta chains from one sample, sequenced in a study of shared clonotypes between healthy human individuals. Generated by immunoSEQ multiplex PCR, the TCRdb table keeps only in-frame clones and is missing some. The top ten hold about 0.054% of the sample, which has hundreds of thousands of clones, around 96% seen once. The specimen was naive CD4+ T cells sorted from blood. The subset: CD45RA+ positively selected. These receptors all come from a woman younger than 45 in good health.

The CDR3 DNA sequence: TGTGCCAGCAGCCCGCGGGGGGGGAACGGGACTAGCGGTAGCTCCTACAATGAGCAGTTCTTC. Its translation is CASSPRGGNGTSGSSYNEQFF. The chain is built from TRBV7-8 and TRBJ2-1; 11 bases map to TRBD2. The germline V gene encodes CDR1 SGHVS and CDR2 FQNEAQ. The CDR3 runs 21 residues. V trimming: 5 bases; J trimming: 0 bases; junction bases outside the gene matches: 18.

CDR3 DNA sequence: TGTGCCAGCAGCTTACCGGGTTCTCGGGATGGCTACACCTTC. Translated, it gives CASSLPGSRDGYTF. The V and J genes are TRBV7-9 and TRBJ1-2; no definite D call. Germline CDR1 and CDR2: SEHNR and FQNEAQ (reference sequence). The CDR3 loop spans 14 amino acids. Deletions cut 2 bases from V and 6 bases from J, with 13 bases between.

The chain uses TRBV13 and TRBJ1-1; D is unclear. The CDR3 contains 19 residues. Germline CDR1 and CDR2: PRHDT and FYEKMQ (reference sequence). V dropped 5 bases and J dropped 1 base, with 26 bases sitting between them. The DNA for the CDR3 is TGTGCCAGCAGCGCAGAAACCCGGGTCCTGATCGGTCGGAACACTGAAGCTTTCTTT. Protein: CASSAETRVLIGRNTEAFF.

The chain uses TRBV11-2 and TRBJ2-7; D gene uncertain. Germline CDR1 reads SGHAT; CDR2 reads FQNNGV. V lost 3 bases to trimming and J lost 1 base, with 4 bases between them. This CDR3 contains 12 residues. CDR3 bases: TGTGCCAGCAGCTTCCGATCCTACGAGCAGTACTTC. Protein: CASSFRSYEQYF.

This chain links TRBV11-2 with TRBJ2-7; tentative D call: TRBD2 (7 bases). In germline, CDR1 is SGHAT, CDR2 FQNNGV. The CDR3 has 18 amino acids. V lost 5 bases, J lost 1 base, and 24 bases lay in between. CDR3 in DNA: TGTGCCAGCAGCCGCCAAGAAATCTGGGGGGGCCGTTCCTACGAGCAGTACTTC. As protein: CASSRQEIWGGRSYEQYF. Based on the CDR3 plus reference TRBV11-2 and TRBJ2-7, the full variable domain is EAGVAQSPRYKIIEKRQSVAFWCNPISGHATLYWYQQILGQGPKLLIQFQNNGVVDDSQLPKDRFSAERLKGVDSTLKIQPAKLEDSAVYLCASSRQEIWGGRSYEQYFGPGTRLTVT.

V gene TRBV27 combines with J gene TRBJ2-7; D is tentatively TRBD1 or TRBD2 (7 bases each). The CDR3 spans 14 residues. V was shortened by 10 bases and J by 3 bases, with 19 bases between the two germline ends. CDR1 is MNHEY and CDR2 is SMNVEV in the germline V gene (reference sequence). In DNA, the CDR3 is TGTGCCACCGCCCCAGGGGGGGTAAGCTACGAGCAGTACTTC. It is translated as CATAPGGVSYEQYF.

This clone is a singleton in its sample. The chain carries TRBV9 and TRBJ2-3; 7 bases match TRBD2. The V gene's germline CDR1 is SGDLS and CDR2 YYNGEE. This CDR3 is 15 amino acids long. V was pared by 0 bases and J by 2 bases, with 3 bases of the junction left unmatched. CDR3 nucleotides: TGTGCCAGCAGCGTAGGACTAGCAGTCACAGATACGCAGTATTTT. Translating it yields CASSVGLAVTDTQYF.

This clone appeared once. J is TRBJ2-3 and V is TRBV19, with D tentatively TRBD1 (6 bases). V lost 5 bases and J 2 bases, leaving 11 bases between the germline ends. The CDR3 is made up of 14 amino acids. Germline V gene data show CDR1 as LNHDA and CDR2 as SQIVND (reference sequence). CDR3: CASSLRGNTDTQYF. Written as DNA, the CDR3 is TGTGCCAGTAGTTTAAGGGGGAACACAGATACGCAGTATTTT.

The chain couples TRBV19 to TRBJ2-7; tentative D call: TRBD1 (6 bases). V lost 4 bases and J 3 bases, leaving 16 bases between the germline ends. Germline-derived CDR1 and CDR2 are LNHDA and SQIVND (reference sequence). CDR3 length: 15 residues. Here the CDR3 DNA reads TGTGCCAGTAGTAGAATAGGGGGAGACTACTACGAGCAGTACTTC. This encodes CASSRIGGDYYEQYF.

The chain links TRBV5-1 to TRBJ2-7; TRBD2 aligns across 7 bases. CDR1 and CDR2 from the germline V gene are SGHRS and YFSETQ. This CDR3 is built from 16 residues. J lost 10 bases, V lost 6 bases, and 22 bases had no gene match. In DNA form, the CDR3 reads TGCGCCAGCACCATCCCGGCTAGGGCTAGCGGAGACGGTCAGTACTTC. This codes for CASTIPARASGDGQYF.